This TCR beta chain was profiled in a study of T cell repertoires in cytomegalovirus infection. Worth noting for this clonotype: Its specificity is not known.

V trimming: 6 bases; J trimming: 3 bases; junction bases outside the gene matches: 14. The CDR3 covers 17 residues. Germline CDR1 SEHNR, CDR2 FQNEAQ (reference sequence). MiXCR, run by TCRdb on the reads, gives a single entry per CDR3 protein. The table includes about 900,000 distinct CDR3 sequences, 30% to 40% detected once. The sample was cultured CD8+ T cells from PBMCs, taken from culture after CMV antigen stimulation. This sequence joins TRBV7-9 and TRBJ2-7; TRBD1 agrees at 10 bases. The TCR sequence derives from a human donor in good health (CMV status not recorded). Some clones in this sample may be carry-over from other donors' samples. CDR3 in DNA: TGTGCCAGCAGACCCCGGGACAGGGGAGCCCAGCTCTACGAGCAGTACTTC. It is translated as CASRPRDRGAQLYEQYF. Using reference TRBV7-9 and TRBJ2-7 for the parts outside the CDR3, the full variable domain is DTGVSQNPRHKITKRGQNVTFRCDPISEHNRLYWYRQTLGQGPEFLTYFQNEAQLEKSRLLSDRFSAERPKGSFSTLEIQRTEQGDSAMYLCASRPRDRGAQLYEQYFGPGTRLTVT.